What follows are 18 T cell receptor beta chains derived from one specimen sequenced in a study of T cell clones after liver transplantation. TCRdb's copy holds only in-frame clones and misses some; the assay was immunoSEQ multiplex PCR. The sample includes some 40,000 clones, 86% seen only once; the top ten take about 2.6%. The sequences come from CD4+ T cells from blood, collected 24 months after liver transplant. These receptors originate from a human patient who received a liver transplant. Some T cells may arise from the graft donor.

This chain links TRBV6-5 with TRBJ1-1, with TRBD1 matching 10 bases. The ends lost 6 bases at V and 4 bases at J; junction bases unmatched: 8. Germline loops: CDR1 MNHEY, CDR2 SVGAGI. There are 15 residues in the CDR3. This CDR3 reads CASRGSGTGVTEAFF. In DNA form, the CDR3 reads TGTGCCAGCAGGGGGTCCGGGACAGGGGTCACTGAAGCTTTCTTT.

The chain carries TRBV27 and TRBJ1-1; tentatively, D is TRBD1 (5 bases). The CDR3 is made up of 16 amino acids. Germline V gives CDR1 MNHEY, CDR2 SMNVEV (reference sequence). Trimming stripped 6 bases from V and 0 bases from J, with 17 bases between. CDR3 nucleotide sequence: TGTGCCAGCAGGACTCGTTGGACAAGCATGAACACTGAAGCTTTCTTT. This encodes CASRTRWTSMNTEAFF.

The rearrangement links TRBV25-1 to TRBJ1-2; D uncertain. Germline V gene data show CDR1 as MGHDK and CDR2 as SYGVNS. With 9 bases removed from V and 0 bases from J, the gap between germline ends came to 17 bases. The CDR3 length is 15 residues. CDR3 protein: CASLPTAETNYGYTF. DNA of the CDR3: TGTGCCAGTCTACCGACCGCGGAGACTAACTATGGCTACACCTTC.

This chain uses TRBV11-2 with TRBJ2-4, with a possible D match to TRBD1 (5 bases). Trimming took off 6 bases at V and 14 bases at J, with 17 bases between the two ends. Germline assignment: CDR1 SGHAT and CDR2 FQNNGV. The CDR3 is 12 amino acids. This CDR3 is CASSQEAGWKYF. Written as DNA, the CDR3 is TGTGCCAGCAGTCAAGAGGCAGGGTGGAAGTACTTC. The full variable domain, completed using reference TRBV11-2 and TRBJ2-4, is EAGVAQSPRYKIIEKRQSVAFWCNPISGHATLYWYQQILGQGPKLLIQFQNNGVVDDSQLPKDRFSAERLKGVDSTLKIQPAKLEDSAVYLCASSQEAGWKYFGAGTRLSVL.

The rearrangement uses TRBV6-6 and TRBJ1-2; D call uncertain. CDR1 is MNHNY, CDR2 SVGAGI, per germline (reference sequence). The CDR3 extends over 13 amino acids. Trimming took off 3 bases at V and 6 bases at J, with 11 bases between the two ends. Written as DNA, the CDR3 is TGTGCCAGCAGTTATGGGCTTCGGAATGGCTACACCTTC. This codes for CASSYGLRNGYTF.

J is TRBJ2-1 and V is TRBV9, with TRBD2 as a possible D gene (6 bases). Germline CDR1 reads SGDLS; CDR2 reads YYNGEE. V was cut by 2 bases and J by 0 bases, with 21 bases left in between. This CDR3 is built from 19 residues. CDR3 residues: CASSVRTNIRGGSYNEQFF. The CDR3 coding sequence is TGTGCCAGCAGCGTCCGGACTAATATTAGGGGAGGCTCCTACAATGAGCAGTTCTTC.

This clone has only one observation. This CDR3 reads CASSLLAGTGVYEQYF. CDR3 DNA: TGTGCCAGCAGCTTATTAGCCGGGACAGGGGTCTACGAGCAGTACTTC. The genes are TRBV7-6 and TRBJ2-7; 10 nucleotides align to TRBD1. V dropped 2 bases and J dropped 3; count of bases not matched to a gene: 7. This CDR3 has 16 residues. Germline assignment: CDR1 SGHVS and CDR2 FNYEAQ.

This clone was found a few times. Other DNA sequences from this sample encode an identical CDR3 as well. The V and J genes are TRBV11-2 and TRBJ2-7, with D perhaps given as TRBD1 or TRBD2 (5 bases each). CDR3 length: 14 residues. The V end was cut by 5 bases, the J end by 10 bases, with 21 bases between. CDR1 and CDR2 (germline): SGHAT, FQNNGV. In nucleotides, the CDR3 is TGTGCCAGCAGCCCTGGTCGGGCCCTTGGGGGTCAGTACTTC. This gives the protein CASSPGRALGGQYF.

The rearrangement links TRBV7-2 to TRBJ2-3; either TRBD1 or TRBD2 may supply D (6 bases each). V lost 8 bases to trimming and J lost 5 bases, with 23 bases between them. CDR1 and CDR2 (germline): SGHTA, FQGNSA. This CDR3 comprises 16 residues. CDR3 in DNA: TGTGCCAGCTCCGGCCGTAGGGGGGCTCAAGTAGATACGCAGTATTTT. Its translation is CASSGRRGAQVDTQYF.

CDR3 sequence: CASSTQNEQFF. The CDR3 DNA sequence: TGTGCCAGCAGCACCCAGAATGAGCAGTTCTTC. J is TRBJ2-1 and V is TRBV25-1; D ambiguous. This CDR3 comprises 11 residues. Trimming removed 6 bases from V and 7 bases from J, with 7 bases in between. Germline V lookup: CDR1 MGHDK, CDR2 SYGVNS.

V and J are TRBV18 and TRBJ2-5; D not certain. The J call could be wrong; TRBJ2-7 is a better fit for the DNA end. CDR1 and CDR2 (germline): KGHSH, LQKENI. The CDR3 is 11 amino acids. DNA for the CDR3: TGTGCCAGCTCACCCGGATACGAGCAGTACTTC. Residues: CASSPGYEQYF.

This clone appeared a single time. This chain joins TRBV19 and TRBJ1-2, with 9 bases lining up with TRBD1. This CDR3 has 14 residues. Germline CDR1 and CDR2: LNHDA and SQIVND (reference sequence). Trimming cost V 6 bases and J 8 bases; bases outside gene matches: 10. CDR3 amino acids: CASSLSGQGRGYTF. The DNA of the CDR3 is TGTGCCAGTAGCCTCTCGGGACAGGGCCGGGGCTACACCTTC.

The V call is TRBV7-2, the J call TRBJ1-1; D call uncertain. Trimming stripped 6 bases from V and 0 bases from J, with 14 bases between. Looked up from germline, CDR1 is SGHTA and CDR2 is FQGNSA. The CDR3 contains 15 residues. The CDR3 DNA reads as TGTGCCAGCAGAAAACAAACAGCGTTGAACACTGAAGCTTTCTTT. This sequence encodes CASRKQTALNTEAFF.

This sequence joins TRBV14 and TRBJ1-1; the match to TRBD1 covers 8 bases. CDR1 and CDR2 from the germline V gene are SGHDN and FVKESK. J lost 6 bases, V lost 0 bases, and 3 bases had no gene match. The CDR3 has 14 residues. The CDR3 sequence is CASSQDGRGPEAFF. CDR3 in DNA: TGTGCCAGCAGCCAAGATGGCAGGGGGCCTGAAGCTTTCTTT. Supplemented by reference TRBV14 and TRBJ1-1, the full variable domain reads EAGVTQFPSHSVIEKGQTVTLRCDPISGHDNLYWYRRVMGKEIKFLLHFVKESKQDESGMPNNRFLAERTGGTYSTLKVQPAELEDSGVYFCASSQDGRGPEAFFGQGTRLTVV.

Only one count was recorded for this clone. The CDR3 coding sequence is TGTGCCAGTAGTCGGACAGGTGGAAATTCACCCCTCCACTTT. Amino acid sequence: CASSRTGGNSPLHF. J is TRBJ1-6 and V is TRBV19; 7 bases line up with TRBD1. The CDR3 runs 14 residues. Per germline, CDR1 LNHDA and CDR2 SQIVND (reference sequence). With V trimmed by 5 bases and J by 7 bases, 5 bases remained unmatched.

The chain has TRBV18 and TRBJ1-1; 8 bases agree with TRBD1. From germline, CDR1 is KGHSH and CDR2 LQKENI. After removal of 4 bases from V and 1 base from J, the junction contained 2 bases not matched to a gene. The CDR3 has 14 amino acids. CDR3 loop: CASSRDRKNTEAFF. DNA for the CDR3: TGTGCCAGCTCACGGGACAGGAAGAACACTGAAGCTTTCTTT. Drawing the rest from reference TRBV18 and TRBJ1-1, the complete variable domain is NAGVMQNPRHLVRRRGQEARLRCSPMKGHSHVYWYRQLPEEGLKFMVYLQKENIIDESGMPKERFSAEFPKEGPSILRIQQVVRGDSAAYFCASSRDRKNTEAFFGQGTRLTVV.

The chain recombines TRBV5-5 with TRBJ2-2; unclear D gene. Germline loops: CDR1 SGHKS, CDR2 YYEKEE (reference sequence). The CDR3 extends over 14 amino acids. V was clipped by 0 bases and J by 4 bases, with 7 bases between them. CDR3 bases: TGTGCCAGCAGCTTGGAAGACCTCACCGGGGAGCTGTTTTTT. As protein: CASSLEDLTGELFF.

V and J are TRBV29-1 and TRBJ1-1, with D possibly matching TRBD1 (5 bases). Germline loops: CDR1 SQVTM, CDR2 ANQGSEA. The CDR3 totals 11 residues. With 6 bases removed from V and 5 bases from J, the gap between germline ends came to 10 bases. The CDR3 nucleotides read TGCAGCGTAGACGGGACTACTGAAGCTTTCTTT. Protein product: CSVDGTTEAFF.